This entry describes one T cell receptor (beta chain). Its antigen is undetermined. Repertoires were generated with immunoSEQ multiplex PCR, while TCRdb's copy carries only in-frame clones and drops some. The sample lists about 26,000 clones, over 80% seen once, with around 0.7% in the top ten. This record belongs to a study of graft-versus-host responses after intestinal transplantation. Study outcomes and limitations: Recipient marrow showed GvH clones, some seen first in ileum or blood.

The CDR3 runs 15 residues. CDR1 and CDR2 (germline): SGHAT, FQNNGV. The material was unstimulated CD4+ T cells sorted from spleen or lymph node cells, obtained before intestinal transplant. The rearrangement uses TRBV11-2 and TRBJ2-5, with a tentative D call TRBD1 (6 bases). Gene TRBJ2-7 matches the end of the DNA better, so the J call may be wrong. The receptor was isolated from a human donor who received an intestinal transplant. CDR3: CASRTPGTTSYEQYF. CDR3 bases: TGTGCCAGCAGAACCCCCGGGACAACCTCCTACGAGCAGTACTTC.